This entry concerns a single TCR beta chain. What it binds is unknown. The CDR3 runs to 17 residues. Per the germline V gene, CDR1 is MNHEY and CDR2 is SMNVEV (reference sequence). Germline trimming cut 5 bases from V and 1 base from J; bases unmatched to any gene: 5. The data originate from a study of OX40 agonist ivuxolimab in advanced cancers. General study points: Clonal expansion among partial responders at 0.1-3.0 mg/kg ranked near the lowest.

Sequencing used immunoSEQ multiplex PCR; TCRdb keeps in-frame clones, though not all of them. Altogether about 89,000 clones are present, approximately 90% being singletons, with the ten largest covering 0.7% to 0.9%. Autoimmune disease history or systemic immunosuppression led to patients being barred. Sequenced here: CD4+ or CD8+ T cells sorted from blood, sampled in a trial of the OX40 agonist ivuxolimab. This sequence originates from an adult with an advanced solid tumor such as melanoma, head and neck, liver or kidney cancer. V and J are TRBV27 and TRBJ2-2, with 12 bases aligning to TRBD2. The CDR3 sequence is CASSTWTSGMNTGELFF. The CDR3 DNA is TGTGCCAGCAGTACTTGGACTAGCGGGATGAACACCGGGGAGCTGTTTTTT.